This T cell receptor beta chain was obtained from a study of blood T cell repertoires in COVID-19. Study-level information: T cells, B-cell-depleted T cells, or PBMCs provided the cDNA or gDNA that served as material.

Methods used by the authors: The assay estimated nucleated cells by amplifying reference gene primers. The assay was immunoSEQ multiplex PCR, and TCRdb's table has in-frame clones only and misses some. V and J calls plus clone size are reproduced from that table; the DNA served to infer D and trimming. Among fewer than 250,000 clones listed, approximately 89% were seen once. The length of the CDR3 is 14 residues. J was trimmed by 2 bases and V by 2 bases; bases with no gene match: 2. The germline gives CDR1 GTSNPN, CDR2 SVGIG (reference sequence). Allocation to cohorts depended on clinical history reported by the participants. Up to 2 weeks before entering the study, exposed participants had met a COVID-19 case.

This clonotype was obtained from a woman aged 25 to 39 who had been exposed to COVID-19. The specimen was PBMCs or T cells enriched from blood (not recorded which). The chain has TRBV30 and TRBJ2-3; 9 positions match TRBD2. The CDR3 coding sequence is TGTGCCTGGAGTCTAGCGGGGAACACAGATACGCAGTATTTT. The encoded protein is CAWSLAGNTDTQYF.